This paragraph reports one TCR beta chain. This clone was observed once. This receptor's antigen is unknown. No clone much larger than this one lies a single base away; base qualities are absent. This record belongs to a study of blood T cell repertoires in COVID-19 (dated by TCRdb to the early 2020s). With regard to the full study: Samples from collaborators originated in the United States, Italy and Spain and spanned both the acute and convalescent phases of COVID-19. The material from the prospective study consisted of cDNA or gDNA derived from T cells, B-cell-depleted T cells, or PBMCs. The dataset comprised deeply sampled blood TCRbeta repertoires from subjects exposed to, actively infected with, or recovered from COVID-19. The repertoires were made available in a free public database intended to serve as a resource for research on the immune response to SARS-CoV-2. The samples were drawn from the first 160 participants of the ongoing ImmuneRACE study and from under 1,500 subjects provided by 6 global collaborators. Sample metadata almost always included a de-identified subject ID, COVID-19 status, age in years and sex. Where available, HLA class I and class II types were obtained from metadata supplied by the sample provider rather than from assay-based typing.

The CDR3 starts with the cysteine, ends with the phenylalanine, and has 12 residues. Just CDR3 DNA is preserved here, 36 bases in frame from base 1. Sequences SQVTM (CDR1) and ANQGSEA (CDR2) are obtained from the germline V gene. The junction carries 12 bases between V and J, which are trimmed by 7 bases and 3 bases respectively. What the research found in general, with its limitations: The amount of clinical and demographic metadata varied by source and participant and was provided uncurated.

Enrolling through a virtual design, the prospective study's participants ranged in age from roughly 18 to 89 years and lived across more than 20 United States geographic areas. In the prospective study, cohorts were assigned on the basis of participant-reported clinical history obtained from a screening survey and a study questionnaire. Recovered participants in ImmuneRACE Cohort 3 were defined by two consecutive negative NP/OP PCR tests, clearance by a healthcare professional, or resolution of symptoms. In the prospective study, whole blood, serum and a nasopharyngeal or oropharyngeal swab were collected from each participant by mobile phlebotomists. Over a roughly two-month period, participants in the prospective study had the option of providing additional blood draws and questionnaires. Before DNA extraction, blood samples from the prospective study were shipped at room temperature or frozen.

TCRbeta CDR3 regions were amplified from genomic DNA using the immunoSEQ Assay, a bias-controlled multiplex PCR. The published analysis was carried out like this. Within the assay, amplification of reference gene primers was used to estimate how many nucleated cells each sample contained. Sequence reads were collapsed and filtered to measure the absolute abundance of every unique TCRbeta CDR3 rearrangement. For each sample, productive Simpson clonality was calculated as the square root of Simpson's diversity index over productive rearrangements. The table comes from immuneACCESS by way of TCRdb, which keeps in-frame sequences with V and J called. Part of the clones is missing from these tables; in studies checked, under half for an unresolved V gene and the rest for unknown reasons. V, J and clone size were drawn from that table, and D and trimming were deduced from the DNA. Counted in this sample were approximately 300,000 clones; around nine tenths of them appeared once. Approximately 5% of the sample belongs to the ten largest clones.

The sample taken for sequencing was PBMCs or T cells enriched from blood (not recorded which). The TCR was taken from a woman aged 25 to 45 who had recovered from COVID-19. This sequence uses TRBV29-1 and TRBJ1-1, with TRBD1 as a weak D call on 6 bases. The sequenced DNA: TGCAGCGACACCAGGGGTTACACTGAAGCTTTCTTT. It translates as CSDTRGYTEAFF.